This T cell receptor (beta chain) stems from a study of control samples from healthy donors and cancer patients. Measured with immunoSEQ multiplex PCR; TCRdb has only the in-frame clones, and not every one. Among under 150,000 clones listed, nearly 95% were seen once. Per germline, CDR1 SGHTA and CDR2 FQGNSA. V was shortened by 5 bases and J by 3 bases, with 13 bases between the two germline ends. This CDR3 contains 14 residues. The sequenced sample consisted of blood. This clonotype was sampled from a man younger than 45 in good health. The chain uses TRBV7-2 and TRBJ1-2; D may be TRBD1 (6 bases). This chain's CDR3 is CASSGRGIDYGYTF. The CDR3 DNA is TGTGCCAGCAGCGGGAGGGGGATTGACTATGGCTACACCTTC.